Following are 25 T cell receptor beta chains from one sample sequenced in a study of control samples from healthy donors and cancer patients. This table comes from immunoSEQ multiplex PCR, and its TCRdb copy is limited to in-frame clones, with some not included. The sample records about 96,000 clones, more than 85% being singletons. Sequencing used blood. The receptors derive from a man aged 18 to 29 in good health.

The V gene is TRBV14, the J gene TRBJ2-7, with TRBD1 identical over 11 bases. Looked up from germline, CDR1 is SGHDN and CDR2 is FVKESK. The CDR3 is made up of 16 amino acids. The ends lost 1 base at V and 3 bases at J; junction bases unmatched: 5. CDR3 sequence reads: CASSQGPGQGVYEQYF. In nucleotides, the CDR3 is TGTGCCAGCAGCCAAGGGCCGGGACAGGGGGTCTACGAGCAGTACTTC.

This clone was found once. This chain links TRBV9 with TRBJ2-3; either TRBD1 or TRBD2 may fit D (5 bases each). The CDR3 covers 16 residues. V lost 4 bases and J 2 bases, leaving 17 bases between the germline ends. Germline loops: CDR1 SGDLS, CDR2 YYNGEE. The CDR3 spells CASSPRDRSITDTQYF. CDR3 DNA sequence: TGTGCCAGCAGCCCTCGGGACCGCAGTATCACAGATACGCAGTATTTT.

The rearrangement joins TRBV19 to TRBJ2-5, with TRBD2 as a possible D gene (5 bases). CDR3 length: 14 amino acids. CDR1 is LNHDA, CDR2 SQIVND, per germline (reference sequence). Deletions cut 3 bases from V and 3 bases from J, with 11 bases between. Here the CDR3 reads CASSIPGKEETQYF. The CDR3 DNA reads as TGTGCCAGTAGTATCCCCGGGAAGGAAGAGACCCAGTACTTC.

The gene calls are TRBV30 and TRBJ2-7, with TRBD2 matching over 10 bases. Per germline, CDR1 GTSNPN and CDR2 SVGIG (reference sequence). V was clipped by 1 base and J by 3 bases; unmatched bases: 0. The CDR3 covers 13 residues. This CDR3 is CAWSGTSGYEQYF. The CDR3 DNA is TGTGCCTGGAGTGGGACTAGCGGCTACGAGCAGTACTTC.

This chain joins TRBV7-9 and TRBJ2-7; 9 nucleotides line up with TRBD2. The J segment lost 2 bases and the V segment lost 4 bases, leaving 6 bases of the junction unmatched. Germline CDR1 reads SEHNR; CDR2 reads FQNEAQ (reference sequence). This CDR3 spans 15 amino acids. CDR3 amino acids: CASSSTGLAPYEQYF. The CDR3 nucleotides are TGTGCCAGCAGCTCGACGGGACTAGCTCCCTACGAGCAGTACTTC.

The J gene is TRBJ2-2, the V gene TRBV13; D gene unclear. V dropped 5 bases and J dropped 6 bases, with 7 bases sitting between them. This CDR3 has 12 residues. In germline, CDR1 is PRHDT, CDR2 FYEKMQ (reference sequence). In nucleotides, the CDR3 is TGTGCCAGCAGCCTCCCCCCCGGGGAGCTGTTTTTT. This translates into CASSLPPGELFF.

The J gene is TRBJ1-6, the V gene TRBV6-5, with D hard to call. Trimming left V 8 bases short and J 6 bases short, with 17 bases between. The CDR3 has 15 amino acids. Germline V gene sequence: CDR1 MNHEY, CDR2 SVGAGI. CDR3 amino acids: CASSERTPSNSPLHF. The CDR3 nucleotides are TGTGCCAGCTCTGAAAGGACTCCATCTAATTCACCCCTCCACTTT.

The chain recombines TRBV9 with TRBJ2-4; D gene ambiguous. The CDR3 totals 15 residues. Per germline, CDR1 SGDLS and CDR2 YYNGEE. Trimming removed 2 bases at V and 0 bases at J, with 9 bases between. The CDR3 sequence: CASSVTDLAKNIQYF. DNA for the CDR3: TGTGCCAGCAGCGTTACGGATCTAGCCAAAAACATTCAGTACTTC.

The rearrangement uses TRBV7-9 and TRBJ1-2; D unclear. Germline V gives CDR1 SEHNR, CDR2 FQNEAQ (reference sequence). The CDR3 runs 13 residues. Trimming cost V 4 bases and J 6 bases, with 12 bases left between them. The CDR3 bases are TGTGCCAGCAGCTCCGATCATCCGGATGGCTACACCTTC. Residues: CASSSDHPDGYTF.

V gene TRBV6-5 combines with J gene TRBJ1-1; D perhaps matches TRBD1 (5 bases). The CDR3 contains 12 residues. In germline, CDR1 is MNHEY, CDR2 SVGAGI. Trimming took off 8 bases at V and 3 bases at J, with 10 bases between the two ends. CDR3 protein: CASGGVDTEAFF. CDR3 DNA: TGTGCCAGCGGGGGGGTGGACACTGAAGCTTTCTTT.

The rearrangement links TRBV19 to TRBJ1-1; 10 nucleotides match TRBD1. The CDR3 covers 13 residues. Germline-derived CDR1 and CDR2 are LNHDA and SQIVND (reference sequence). V lost 11 bases, J lost 5 bases, and 8 bases stayed unmatched. CDR3 sequence reads: CAARGTGETEAFF. The CDR3 DNA follows: TGTGCCGCAAGAGGGACAGGGGAGACTGAAGCTTTCTTT.

The chain carries TRBV30 and TRBJ2-3, with D possibly TRBD2 on 6 matching bases. CDR1 and CDR2 from the germline V gene are GTSNPN and SVGIG (reference sequence). The CDR3 covers 12 residues. V was trimmed by 1 base and J by 4 bases, leaving 6 bases between them. CDR3 DNA: TGTGCCTGGAGTGGGGGGGCAGATACGCAGTATTTT. This codes for CAWSGGADTQYF.

The sample holds one count of this clone. The V call is TRBV11-1, the J call TRBJ2-7; TRBD1 might be the D (7 bases). Per germline, CDR1 SGHAT and CDR2 FQDESV (reference sequence). V shed 5 bases and J shed 5 bases, with 19 bases lying between them. CDR3 length equals 15 residues. CDR3 in DNA: TGTGCCAGCAGCCCCGAGACAGGGAGGATGCACGAGCAGTACTTC. The encoded protein is CASSPETGRMHEQYF.

This rearrangement joins TRBV11-2 to TRBJ1-4; 9 bases align to TRBD1. CDR1 is SGHAT and CDR2 is FQNNGV in the germline V gene. The CDR3 consists of 16 residues. V lost 0 bases and J lost 5; bases outside the gene matches: 4. The CDR3 region is CASSLDAGTGNEKLFF. CDR3 DNA sequence: TGTGCCAGCAGCTTAGACGCAGGGACAGGGAATGAAAAACTGTTTTTT.

The chain combines TRBV30 with TRBJ1-1; maybe TRBD1 (6 bases). The length of the CDR3 is 15 residues. Per germline, CDR1 GTSNPN and CDR2 SVGIG (reference sequence). Trimming removed 0 bases at V and 2 bases at J, with 13 bases between. The CDR3 protein is CAWSVHTGGNTEAFF. As DNA, the CDR3 is TGTGCCTGGAGTGTACACACCGGGGGCAACACTGAAGCTTTCTTT.

This clone was recorded a few times. This chain uses TRBV7-9 with TRBJ1-2; weak D call: TRBD1 (6 bases). Trimming shortened V by 4 bases and J by 7 bases, and 22 bases separated the two germline ends. This CDR3 is built from 16 residues. CDR1 and CDR2 from the germline V gene are SEHNR and FQNEAQ (reference sequence). DNA of the CDR3: TGTGCCAGCAGCTCACTCCTAAGGGGGGCACTCGGTGGCTACACCTTC. Its translation is CASSSLLRGALGGYTF. Drawing the rest from reference TRBV7-9 and TRBJ1-2, the complete variable domain is DTGVSQNPRHKITKRGQNVTFRCDPISEHNRLYWYRQTLGQGPEFLTYFQNEAQLEKSRLLSDRFSAERPKGSFSTLEIQRTEQGDSAMYLCASSSLLRGALGGYTFGSGTRLTVV.

The V call is TRBV20-1, the J call TRBJ2-3; D unresolved. Trimming left V 3 bases short and J 3 bases short, with 10 bases between. The CDR3 runs to 13 residues. CDR1 is DFQATT and CDR2 is SNEGSKA in the germline V gene (reference sequence). The DNA of the CDR3 is TGCAGTGCTAGTTCAAGAAATACAGATACGCAGTATTTT. The encoded protein is CSASSRNTDTQYF.

The chain links TRBV27 to TRBJ1-1; 11 nucleotides line up with TRBD1. CDR1 and CDR2 (germline): MNHEY, SMNVEV (reference sequence). This CDR3 spans 14 amino acids. V lost 6 bases and J lost 5; bases outside the gene matches: 5. The CDR3 DNA sequence: TGTGCCAGCAGAAGGACAGGGGGCGAGACTGAAGCTTTCTTT. Its translation is CASRRTGGETEAFF.

The chain has TRBV29-1 and TRBJ2-3, with 9 bases matching TRBD1. CDR1 is SQVTM and CDR2 is ANQGSEA in the germline V gene. The CDR3 sequence is 15 residues long. V dropped 8 bases and J dropped 3; count of bases not matched to a gene: 12. The CDR3 protein is CSIRDRVIQTDTQYF. CDR3 coding DNA: TGCAGCATCCGGGACAGGGTCATACAGACAGATACGCAGTATTTT.

The chain has TRBV7-9 and TRBJ2-3; D remains ambiguous. Germline loops: CDR1 SEHNR, CDR2 FQNEAQ (reference sequence). The CDR3 is made up of 12 amino acids. V was shortened by 5 bases and J by 6 bases, with 9 bases between the two germline ends. CDR3 bases: TGTGCCAGCAGCCCCCAGTGGGATACGCAGTATTTT. Translating gives CASSPQWDTQYF.

The chain couples TRBV7-9 to TRBJ2-7; TRBD1 matches 9 bases. CDR1 and CDR2 (germline): SEHNR, FQNEAQ (reference sequence). J gave up 4 bases and V 4 bases, and 5 bases lay outside the gene matches. The CDR3 sequence is 14 residues long. The CDR3 reads CASSSRDREYEQYF. The DNA of the CDR3 is TGTGCCAGCAGCTCCCGGGACAGGGAATACGAGCAGTACTTC. The variable domain in full, with the rest retrieved from reference TRBV7-9 and TRBJ2-7, is DTGVSQNPRHKITKRGQNVTFRCDPISEHNRLYWYRQTLGQGPEFLTYFQNEAQLEKSRLLSDRFSAERPKGSFSTLEIQRTEQGDSAMYLCASSSRDREYEQYFGPGTRLTVT.

The J gene is TRBJ2-5, the V gene TRBV18, with a tentative D call TRBD1 (6 bases). Germline CDR1 is KGHSH and CDR2 is LQKENI. The CDR3 is made up of 14 amino acids. V lost 2 bases and J 9 bases, leaving 16 bases between the germline ends. The CDR3: CASSPSDTGTAQYF. The CDR3 DNA follows: TGTGCCAGCTCACCATCGGATACAGGGACGGCCCAGTACTTC. Complete variable domain (other parts from reference TRBV18 and TRBJ2-5): NAGVMQNPRHLVRRRGQEARLRCSPMKGHSHVYWYRQLPEEGLKFMVYLQKENIIDESGMPKERFSAEFPKEGPSILRIQQVVRGDSAAYFCASSPSDTGTAQYFGPGTRLLVL.

The chain couples TRBV18 to TRBJ1-1; possible D gene TRBD1, 6 bases. Germline V gene sequence: CDR1 KGHSH, CDR2 LQKENI. Trimming removed 3 bases at V and 4 bases at J, with 21 bases between. CDR3 size: 17 residues. The chain's CDR3 is CASSPPLGQGLGTEAFF. CDR3 nucleotide sequence: TGTGCCAGCTCACCTCCTTTGGGGCAGGGGCTGGGCACTGAAGCTTTCTTT.

The V gene is TRBV28, the J gene TRBJ2-3; D is possibly TRBD2 (6 bases). The CDR3 totals 15 residues. V lost 7 bases and J lost 1, with 15 bases in between. The germline V gene encodes CDR1 MDHEN and CDR2 SYDVKM. CDR3 amino acids: CASNEAGVGTDTQYF. The CDR3 nucleotides are TGTGCCAGCAATGAAGCGGGTGTGGGCACAGATACGCAGTATTTT.

V and J are TRBV30 and TRBJ2-7; 7 nucleotides agree with TRBD2. This CDR3 spans 16 amino acids. V was pared by 1 base and J by 4 bases, with 13 bases of the junction left unmatched. Per germline, CDR1 GTSNPN and CDR2 SVGIG (reference sequence). The CDR3 sequence: CAWSATGLGGGYEQYF. In DNA, the CDR3 is TGTGCCTGGAGTGCCACGGGGCTCGGCGGGGGATACGAGCAGTACTTC.